This T cell receptor beta chain was observed in a study of cytomegalovirus exposure and HLA in healthy donors. Regarding the study as a whole: Information on immune exposure was restricted to one variable (CMV serostatus). Some highly shared sequence variants likely arose as a pipeline artifact. The productive fraction for most TCR beta V segments was about 90% or about 30% in an earlier analysis.

Amplification used 60 Vbeta primers and 13 Jbeta primers. Profiled with immunoSEQ multiplex PCR; TCRdb holds only in-frame clones, not every one. The data contain about 200,000 clones, 82% of them singletons. V was cut by 3 bases and J by 8 bases, with 13 bases left in between. Per germline, CDR1 GTSNPN and CDR2 SVGIG (reference sequence). The CDR3 totals 12 residues. About this clone: Its antigen is unknown.

This clonotype was obtained from a woman aged 45-65 years in good health and CMV-seropositive. This rearrangement joins TRBV30 to TRBJ1-1; D possibly corresponds to TRBD1 (5 bases). Sequencing input: PBMCs. The CDR3 sequence: CAWSPIGGEAFF. CDR3 in DNA: TGTGCCTGGAGCCCTATCGGGGGGGAAGCTTTCTTT.